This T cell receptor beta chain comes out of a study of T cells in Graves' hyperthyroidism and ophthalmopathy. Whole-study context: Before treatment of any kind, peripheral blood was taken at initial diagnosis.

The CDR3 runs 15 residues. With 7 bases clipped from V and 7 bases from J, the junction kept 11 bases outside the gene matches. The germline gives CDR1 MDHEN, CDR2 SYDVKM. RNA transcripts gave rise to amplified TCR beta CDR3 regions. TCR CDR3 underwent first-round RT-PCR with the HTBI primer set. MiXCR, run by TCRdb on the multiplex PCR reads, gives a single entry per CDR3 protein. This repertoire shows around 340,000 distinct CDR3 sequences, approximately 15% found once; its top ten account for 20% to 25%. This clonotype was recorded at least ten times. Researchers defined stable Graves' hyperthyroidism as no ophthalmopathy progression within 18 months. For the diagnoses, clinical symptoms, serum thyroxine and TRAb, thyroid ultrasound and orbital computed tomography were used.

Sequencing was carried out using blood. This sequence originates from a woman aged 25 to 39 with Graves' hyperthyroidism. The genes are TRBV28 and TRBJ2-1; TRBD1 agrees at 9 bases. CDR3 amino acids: CASTLTGGNRNEQFF. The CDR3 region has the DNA TGTGCCAGCACCCTAACAGGGGGCAATAGAAATGAGCAGTTCTTC.